Below, 10 T cell receptor beta chains from the same sample are listed, as sequenced in a study of cytomegalovirus exposure and HLA in healthy donors listed by TCRdb under 2017. The protocol used for the library was the immunoSEQ multiplex PCR assay. For the multiplex PCR, a mixture combining 60 forward primers for TCR Vbeta segments and 13 reverse primers for TCR Jbeta segments was used. TCRdb stores this immuneACCESS table with in-frame sequences only. Part of the clones is absent; in the studies checked, under half of the shortfall reflects unresolved V genes, and no reason is known for the rest. The sample contains some 160,000 clones, 70% to 85% of them found a single time. The top ten hold under 2% of the sample. Sequencing was done on a sample of PBMCs. These receptors were taken from a woman aged 25 to 39 in good health and CMV-seronegative.

The chain links TRBV5-5 to TRBJ1-2, with D uncertain. The CDR3 consists of 17 residues. V was shortened by 3 bases and J by 5 bases, with 23 bases between the two germline ends. Germline CDR1 is SGHKS and CDR2 is YYEKEE (reference sequence). CDR3 coding DNA: TGTGCCAGCAGCTCCTTTAGCGCGGGAGGTTCGGCGTATGGCTACACCTTC. This gives the protein CASSSFSAGGSAYGYTF.

The rearrangement joins TRBV5-7 to TRBJ2-7; no clear D gene. TRBV5-7 is placed among ORFs of uncertain function. The V gene lost 0 bases and the J gene lost 6 bases, with 7 bases spanning the gap. The CDR3 loop spans 12 amino acids. In DNA, the CDR3 is TGTGCCAGCAGCTTGGATCCGGGCGAGCAGTACTTC. Its protein is CASSLDPGEQYF.

The V gene is TRBV5-4, the J gene TRBJ1-4; 9 bases line up with TRBD1. This CDR3 comprises 15 residues. Trimming cost V 2 bases and J 5 bases; bases outside gene matches: 4. Germline CDR1 and CDR2: SGHNT and YYREEE (reference sequence). The CDR3 is CASSLQGAENEKLFF. The CDR3 DNA is TGTGCCAGCAGCTTACAGGGGGCCGAAAATGAAAAACTGTTTTTT.

The CDR3 DNA reads as TGTGCCAGCAGGGGGACAGCATTAGGTTATGGCTACACCTTC. It translates to CASRGTALGYGYTF. This chain connects TRBV6-6 to TRBJ1-2, with 7 nucleotides matching TRBD1. After removal of 6 bases from V and 5 bases from J, the junction contained 9 bases not matched to a gene. The CDR3 spans 14 residues. CDR1 MNHNY and CDR2 SVGAGI come from the germline V gene (reference sequence).

The rearrangement uses TRBV19 and TRBJ2-5; tentatively, D is TRBD2 (6 bases). Germline CDR1 and CDR2: LNHDA and SQIVND (reference sequence). The CDR3 has 14 residues. V shed 6 bases and J shed 3 bases, with 14 bases lying between them. In DNA form, the CDR3 reads TGTGCCAGTAGCCGCGGGACCCGCGAAGAGACCCAGTACTTC. Its translation: CASSRGTREETQYF.

The chain employs TRBV6-1 and TRBJ2-5; perhaps TRBD1 as D (6 bases). This CDR3 spans 14 amino acids. Germline V CDR1 and CDR2: MNHNS, SASEGT. V lost 6 bases and J 2 bases, leaving 13 bases between the germline ends. CDR3 sequence reads: CASRETGRQETQYF. The CDR3 DNA sequence: TGTGCCAGCAGAGAGACAGGACGTCAAGAGACCCAGTACTTC.

The chain combines TRBV5-5 with TRBJ1-4, with 7 bases that match TRBD1. The CDR3 covers 15 residues. The trim removed 4 bases at V and 4 bases at J, leaving 7 bases unmatched. Germline V CDR1 and CDR2: SGHKS, YYEKEE (reference sequence). The CDR3 protein is CASSAQTGINEKLFF. The CDR3 region has the DNA TGTGCCAGCAGCGCCCAGACAGGGATTAATGAAAAACTGTTTTTT.

In the case of this clone: A junction boundary mismatches the germline segment, possibly from a read error. The rearrangement joins TRBV7-3 to TRBJ2-2; 9 bases are a match to TRBD1. Germline V CDR1 and CDR2: SGHTA, FQGTGA. The CDR3 extends over 16 amino acids. The CDR3 spells CASSLQGAQYTGELFF. The DNA of the CDR3 is TGTGCCAGCAGCCTACAGGGGGCGCAGTACACCGGGGAACTGTTTTTT. Supplemented by reference TRBV7-3 and TRBJ2-2, the full variable domain reads GAGVSQTPSNKVTEKGKYVELRCDPISGHTALYWYRQSLGQGPEFLIYFQGTGAADDSGLPNDRFFAVRPEGSVSTLKIQRTERGDSAVYLCASSLQGAQYTGELFFGEGSRLTVL.

V is TRBV9 and J is TRBJ2-3, with 7 positions matching TRBD2. CDR1 and CDR2 from the germline V gene are SGDLS and YYNGEE. The CDR3 extends over 15 amino acids. The V segment lost 4 bases and the J segment 2 bases; nucleotides outside the gene matches: 7. CDR3: CASSYSGAFTDTQYF. The CDR3 DNA reads as TGTGCCAGCAGCTACAGCGGGGCTTTCACAGATACGCAGTATTTT.

The chain is built from TRBV9 and TRBJ1-3; no clear D. Trimming left V 0 bases short and J 0 bases short, with 7 bases between. Germline CDR1 reads SGDLS; CDR2 reads YYNGEE. The CDR3 has 15 amino acids. CDR3 bases: TGTGCCAGCAGCGTAGGAGGCAGCTCTGGAAACACCATATATTTT. Amino acid sequence: CASSVGGSSGNTIYF.